Detailed here is one TCR beta chain. The record originates from a study of control samples from healthy donors and cancer patients. The CDR3 runs to 12 residues. V lost 2 bases to trimming and J lost 8 bases, with 11 bases between them. Germline assignment: CDR1 GTSNPN and CDR2 SVGIG (reference sequence). TCRdb keeps only in-frame clones here, not all; method: immunoSEQ multiplex PCR. This table has about 73,000 clones, around nine tenths appearing once. The chain uses TRBV30 and TRBJ2-3, with D possibly matching TRBD2 (5 bases). What was sequenced was PBMCs. The receptor's source is a man aged 60-69 years with lung cancer. The CDR3 is CAWSLEGRTQYF. The DNA of the CDR3 is TGTGCCTGGAGTCTAGAGGGTCGTACGCAGTATTTT. Looking up the rest from reference TRBV30 and TRBJ2-3 gives the full variable domain: SQTIHQWPATLVQPVGSPLSLECTVEGTSNPNLYWYRQAAGRGLQLLFYSVGIGQISSEVPQNLSASRPQDRQFILSSKKLLLSDSGFYLCAWSLEGRTQYFGPGTRLTVL.